This T cell receptor (beta chain) is drawn from a study of shared clonotypes between healthy human individuals. Study-level information: Researchers assigned three CD4 naive, three CD4 memory, two CD8 naive and one CD8 memory plate to each donor.

Methods used by the authors: Junction-only immunoSEQ sequences carried no quality scores, so filtering differed. Only in-frame clones appear in the TCRdb table, and some are missing; sequencing was by immunoSEQ multiplex PCR. Clone size and V and J calls were adopted from that table, with D and trimming inferred from the DNA. The sample lists roughly 1,800,000 clones; roughly 95% were seen once. Trimming took 5 bases from V and 6 from J; bases not matched to a gene: 13. Germline values: CDR1 SNHLY, CDR2 FYNNEI. The CDR3 has 16 amino acids. Study-wide points: The generation probabilities recorded for non-shared clonotypes fell below those of clonotypes shared by all four donors.

Terminally differentiated effector memory CD45RA+ cells were excluded from the naive CD8 cells, which were CD45RO-negative and positively selected for CCR7. As concerns this clone: Its antigen is undetermined.

Sequenced material: naive CD8+ T cells sorted from blood. The clonotype comes from a man aged 18 to 30 in good health. V gene TRBV2 combines with J gene TRBJ2-7; 10 nucleotides agree with TRBD1. The CDR3 sequence: CASSPINRDRGTEQYF. Written as DNA, the CDR3 is TGTGCCAGCAGTCCCATAAACCGGGACAGGGGAACCGAGCAGTACTTC.